This TCR beta chain was recorded in a study of T cell repertoires in cytomegalovirus infection. Study results and limitations: Dominating the ex vivo response were HLA-C-restricted CMV-specific TCR beta clonotypes.

Germline V gene lookup returns CDR1 MNHNS and CDR2 SASEGT. V was trimmed by 6 bases and J by 6 bases, leaving 15 bases between them. This CDR3 has 14 residues. Concerning this clonotype: Its specificity is not known.

From the reads, TCRdb called clonotypes with MiXCR, one entry per CDR3 protein. Of around 430,000 distinct CDR3 sequences listed, about 42% are singletons. The V gene is TRBV6-1, the J gene TRBJ2-4, with D possibly being TRBD1 or TRBD2 (5 bases each). The TCR originated in a human donor in good health (CMV status not recorded). Some clones in this sample may be carry-over from other donors' samples. Sequences were derived from cultured PBMCs, sampled from culture after CMV antigen stimulation. Here the CDR3 reads CASRDSGGVNIQYF. CDR3 in DNA: TGTGCCAGCAGAGACAGCGGCGGTGTAAACATTCAGTACTTC.